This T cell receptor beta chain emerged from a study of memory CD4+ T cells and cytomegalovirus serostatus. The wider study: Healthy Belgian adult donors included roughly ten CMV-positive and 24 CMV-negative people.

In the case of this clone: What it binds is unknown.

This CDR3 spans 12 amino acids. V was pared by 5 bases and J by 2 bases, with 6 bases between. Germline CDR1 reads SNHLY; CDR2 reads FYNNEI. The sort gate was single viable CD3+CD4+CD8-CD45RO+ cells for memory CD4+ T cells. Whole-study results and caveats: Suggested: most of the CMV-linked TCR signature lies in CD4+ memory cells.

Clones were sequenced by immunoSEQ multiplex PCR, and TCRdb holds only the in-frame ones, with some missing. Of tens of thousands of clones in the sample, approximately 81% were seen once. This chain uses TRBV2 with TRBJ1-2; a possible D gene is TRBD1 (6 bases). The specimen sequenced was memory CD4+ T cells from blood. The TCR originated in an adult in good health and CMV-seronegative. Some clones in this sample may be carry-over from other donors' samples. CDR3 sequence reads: CASSQGNYGYTF. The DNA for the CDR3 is TGTGCCAGCAGTCAGGGGAACTATGGCTACACCTTC.